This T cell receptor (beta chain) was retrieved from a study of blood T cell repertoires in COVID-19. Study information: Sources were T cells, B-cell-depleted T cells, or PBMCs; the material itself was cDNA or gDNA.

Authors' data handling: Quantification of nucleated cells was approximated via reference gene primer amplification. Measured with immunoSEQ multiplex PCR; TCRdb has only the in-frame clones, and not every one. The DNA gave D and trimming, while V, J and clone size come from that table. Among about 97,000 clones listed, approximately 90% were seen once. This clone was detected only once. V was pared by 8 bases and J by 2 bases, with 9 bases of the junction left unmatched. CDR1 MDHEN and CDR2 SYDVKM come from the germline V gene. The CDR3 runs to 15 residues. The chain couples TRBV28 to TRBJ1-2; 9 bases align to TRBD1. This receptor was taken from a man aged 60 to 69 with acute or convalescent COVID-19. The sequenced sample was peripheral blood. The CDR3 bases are TGTGCCAGCCGCGATGGGGACAGGGCGAACTATGGCTACACCTTC. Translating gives CASRDGDRANYGYTF.